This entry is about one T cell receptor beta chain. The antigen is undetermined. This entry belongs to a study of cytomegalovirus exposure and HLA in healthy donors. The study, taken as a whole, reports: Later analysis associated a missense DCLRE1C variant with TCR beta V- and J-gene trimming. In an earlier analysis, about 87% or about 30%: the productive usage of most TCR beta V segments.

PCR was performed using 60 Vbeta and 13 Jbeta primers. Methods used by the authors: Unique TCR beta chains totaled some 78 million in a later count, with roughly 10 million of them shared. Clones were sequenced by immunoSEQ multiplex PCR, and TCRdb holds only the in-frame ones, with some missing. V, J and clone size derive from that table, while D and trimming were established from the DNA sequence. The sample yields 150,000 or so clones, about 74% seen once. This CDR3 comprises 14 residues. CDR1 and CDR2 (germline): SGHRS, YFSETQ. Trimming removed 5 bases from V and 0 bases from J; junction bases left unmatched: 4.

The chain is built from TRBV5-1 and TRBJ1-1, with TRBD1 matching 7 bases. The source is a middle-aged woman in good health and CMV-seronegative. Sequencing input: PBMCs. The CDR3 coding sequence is TGCGCCAGCAGACCGACAGGGTTGAACACTGAAGCTTTCTTT. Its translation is CASRPTGLNTEAFF.